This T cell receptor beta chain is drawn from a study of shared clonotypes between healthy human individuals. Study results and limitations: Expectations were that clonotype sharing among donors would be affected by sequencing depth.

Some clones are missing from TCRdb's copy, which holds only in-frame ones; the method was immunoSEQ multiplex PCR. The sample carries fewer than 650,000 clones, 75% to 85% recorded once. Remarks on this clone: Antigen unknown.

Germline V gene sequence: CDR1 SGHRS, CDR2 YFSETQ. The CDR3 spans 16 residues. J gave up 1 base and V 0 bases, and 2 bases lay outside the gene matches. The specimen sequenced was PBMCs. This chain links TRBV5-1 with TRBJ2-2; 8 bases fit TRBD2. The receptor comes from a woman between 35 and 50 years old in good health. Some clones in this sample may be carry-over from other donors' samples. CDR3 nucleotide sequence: TGCGCCAGCAGCTTGGTGGCGGGAGGGAACACCGGGGAGCTGTTTTTT. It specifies CASSLVAGGNTGELFF.